The present T cell receptor (beta chain) was sequenced within a study of STAT5B mutations in CD4+ large granular lymphocyte leukemia. General study findings and limits: No patients shared main leukemic clonotypes, though about 26% appeared at low frequency elsewhere. Top patient clones used TRBV06 genes more often: 8/27 versus 2/35 in controls.

Notes on this clone: Its cognate antigen is unknown.

Some clones are missing from TCRdb's copy, which holds only in-frame ones; the method was immunoSEQ multiplex PCR. The data hold more than 9,500 clones, with about 80% observed a single time. The length of the CDR3 is 14 residues. Germline assignment: CDR1 SGHTA and CDR2 FQGNSA. V was shortened by 4 bases and J by 7 bases, with 16 bases between the two germline ends. The V and J genes are TRBV7-2 and TRBJ1-2; weak D call: TRBD1 (5 bases). The source is a man aged 55 to 70 with CD4+ T-cell large granular lymphocyte leukemia. The sample was PBMCs. The CDR3 loop is CASSSDGGTGGYTF. CDR3 nucleotide sequence: TGTGCCAGCAGCTCCGATGGGGGAACGGGTGGCTACACCTTC.